The 16 T cell receptor beta chains reported below all come from one sample, sequenced in a study of cytomegalovirus exposure and HLA in healthy donors listed by TCRdb under 2017. Receptor amplification or capture employed the immunoSEQ multiplex PCR assay. For the multiplex PCR, a mixture combining 60 forward primers for TCR Vbeta segments and 13 reverse primers for TCR Jbeta segments was used. TCRdb mirrors the immuneACCESS table, restricted to in-frame sequences. Some clones are absent from its copies; in checked studies, under half trace to an unresolved V gene, and the reason for the others is unknown. This sample is represented by fewer than 130,000 clones; 80% of them were singletons. Of the sample, around 3% is held by the ten largest clones. The sample consisted of PBMCs. Receptor source: a woman aged 60-75 years in good health and CMV-seropositive.

The chain uses TRBV5-1 and TRBJ2-3, with 7 nucleotides matching TRBD1. CDR3 length: 16 amino acids. V shed 4 bases and J 2 bases; nucleotides not matched to a gene: 10. The V gene's germline CDR1 is SGHRS and CDR2 YFSETQ. In DNA, the CDR3 is TGCGCCAGCAGCCCCCTCCAAGGGGGCCTCACAGATACGCAGTATTTT. It encodes CASSPLQGGLTDTQYF.

As for this clone: Other DNA sequences within the sample encode an identical CDR3. Written as DNA, the CDR3 is TGCGCCAGCAGCCCGGGACAAGGCTATGGCTACACCTTC. This translates into CASSPGQGYGYTF. This sequence joins TRBV5-1 and TRBJ1-2, with D perhaps TRBD1 (6 bases). The CDR3 covers 13 residues. In germline, CDR1 is SGHRS, CDR2 YFSETQ. V was trimmed by 4 bases and J by 4 bases, leaving 11 bases between them.

To note about this clone: One end of the junction fails to match germline, which may point to a read error. The chain joins TRBV7-9 to TRBJ2-2; D call uncertain. There are 12 residues in the CDR3. From germline, CDR1 is SEHNR and CDR2 FQNEAQ (reference sequence). In DNA, the CDR3 is TGTTCCAGCAGCTTTCATTCCGGGGAGCTGTTTTTT. Translating it yields CSSSFHSGELFF.

In nucleotides, the CDR3 is TGTGCCAGCAGCAACGTTGCACGGTACCAAGAGACCCAGTACTTC. Amino acid sequence: CASSNVARYQETQYF. V usage is TRBV5-6 and J usage is TRBJ2-5; no clear D gene. Germline CDR1 is SGHDT and CDR2 is YYEEEE. The CDR3 has 15 residues. Trimming left V 4 bases short and J 0 bases short, with 13 bases between.

This chain links TRBV6-1 with TRBJ2-4; D is unclear. Germline V gives CDR1 MNHNS, CDR2 SASEGT. V was shortened by 4 bases and J by 6 bases, with 7 bases between the two germline ends. The CDR3 contains 12 residues. In DNA, the CDR3 is TGTGCCAGCAGTGTTCCTGTAAACATTCAGTACTTC. Its protein product is CASSVPVNIQYF.

V gene TRBV5-1 combines with J gene TRBJ2-1, with 9 bases fitting TRBD2. Germline loops: CDR1 SGHRS, CDR2 YFSETQ. This CDR3 has 14 residues. V shed 2 bases and J 7 bases; nucleotides not matched to a gene: 4. CDR3 region: CASSFGLASNEQFF. CDR3 in DNA: TGCGCCAGCAGCTTCGGACTAGCGTCAAATGAGCAGTTCTTC.

The chain carries TRBV5-1 and TRBJ2-5; 10 bases agree with TRBD2. J lost 5 bases, V lost 6 bases, and 10 bases had no gene match. The CDR3 length is 15 residues. Germline CDR1 and CDR2: SGHRS and YFSETQ. CDR3 DNA: TGCGCCAGCACCCTAGCGGGAGTTGAAGGCGAGACCCAGTACTTC. Encoded protein: CASTLAGVEGETQYF.

This rearrangement joins TRBV6-6 to TRBJ1-2, with 7 bases lining up with TRBD1. The germline gives CDR1 MNHNY, CDR2 SVGAGI (reference sequence). After removal of 0 bases from V and 4 bases from J, the junction contained 2 bases not matched to a gene. The CDR3 sequence is 14 residues long. Written as DNA, the CDR3 is TGTGCCAGCAGTTACTCGGGGACAGTCTATGGCTACACCTTC. This encodes CASSYSGTVYGYTF.

The CDR3 here is CASSQDPTSDYTDTQYF. In DNA form, the CDR3 reads TGTGCCAGCAGCCAAGATCCGACTAGCGACTACACAGATACGCAGTATTTT. The rearrangement joins TRBV4-2 to TRBJ2-3; 8 bases agree with TRBD2. The ends lost 0 bases at V and 2 bases at J; junction bases unmatched: 7. This CDR3 contains 17 residues. Germline V gene lookup returns CDR1 LGHNA and CDR2 YNFKEQ.

The chain recombines TRBV5-1 with TRBJ1-2, with TRBD1 identical over 8 bases. Per germline, CDR1 SGHRS and CDR2 YFSETQ. V gave up 4 bases and J gave up 5 bases; unmatched junction bases: 10. This CDR3 comprises 15 residues. CDR3 in amino acids: CASSQVTGDKYGYTF. CDR3 nucleotides: TGCGCCAGCAGCCAGGTGACAGGGGACAAGTATGGCTACACCTTC.

V gene TRBV2 combines with J gene TRBJ2-6; D perhaps matches TRBD2 (7 bases). The germline gives CDR1 SNHLY, CDR2 FYNNEI. The CDR3 runs to 15 residues. V was pared by 6 bases and J by 3 bases, with 12 bases between. This chain's CDR3 is CASRGGQGGANVLTF. CDR3 in DNA: TGTGCCAGCAGGGGGGGGCAAGGTGGGGCCAACGTCCTGACTTTC. The full variable domain, completed using reference TRBV2 and TRBJ2-6, is EPEVTQTPSHQVTQMGQEVILRCVPISNHLYFYWYRQILGQKVEFLVSFYNNEISEKSEIFDDQFSVERPDGSNFTLKIRSTKLEDSAMYFCASRGGQGGANVLTFGAGSRLTVL.

This clone was seen a few times. The chain employs TRBV11-2 and TRBJ2-7; the match to TRBD2 covers 11 bases. This CDR3 contains 15 residues. V gave up 6 bases and J gave up 3 bases; unmatched junction bases: 7. Germline CDR1 is SGHAT and CDR2 is FQNNGV. The CDR3, as DNA: TGTGCCAGCAGTGGACTCGGGACTAGCGGCTACGAGCAGTACTTC. It yields the protein CASSGLGTSGYEQYF.

The chain couples TRBV5-1 to TRBJ1-1; TRBD1 agrees at 8 bases. Germline V gives CDR1 SGHRS, CDR2 YFSETQ. The CDR3 runs 15 residues. The V and J ends lost 4 bases and 0 bases, in that order; junction bases with no gene match: 5. CDR3 residues: CASSPRTGMNTEAFF. In DNA, the CDR3 is TGCGCCAGCAGCCCCCGGACAGGGATGAACACTGAAGCTTTCTTT.

This sequence joins TRBV20-1 and TRBJ1-1; the D is unclear. The germline V gene encodes CDR1 DFQATT and CDR2 SNEGSKA (reference sequence). The CDR3 is made up of 11 amino acids. V lost 1 base and J lost 7, with 7 bases in between. The CDR3 DNA reads as TGCAGTGCTAGAGCCGTACTTGAAGCTTTCTTT. This translates into CSARAVLEAFF.

The chain is built from TRBV13 and TRBJ1-2; TRBD1 matches at 7 bases. The V gene's germline CDR1 is PRHDT and CDR2 FYEKMQ (reference sequence). The CDR3 runs 15 residues. Germline trimming cut 4 bases from V and 3 bases from J; bases unmatched to any gene: 8. CDR3 protein: CASSSRTGGYYGYTF. The DNA of the CDR3 is TGTGCCAGCAGCTCTAGGACAGGCGGGTACTATGGCTACACCTTC.

The chain uses TRBV7-2 and TRBJ1-4; D call uncertain. This CDR3 comprises 13 residues. Germline V gene data show CDR1 as SGHTA and CDR2 as FQGNSA. V was clipped by 6 bases and J by 8 bases, with 13 bases between them. CDR3 region: CASSSKRHEKLFF. The CDR3 DNA reads TGTGCCAGCAGTTCGAAGCGTCACGAAAAACTGTTTTTT.